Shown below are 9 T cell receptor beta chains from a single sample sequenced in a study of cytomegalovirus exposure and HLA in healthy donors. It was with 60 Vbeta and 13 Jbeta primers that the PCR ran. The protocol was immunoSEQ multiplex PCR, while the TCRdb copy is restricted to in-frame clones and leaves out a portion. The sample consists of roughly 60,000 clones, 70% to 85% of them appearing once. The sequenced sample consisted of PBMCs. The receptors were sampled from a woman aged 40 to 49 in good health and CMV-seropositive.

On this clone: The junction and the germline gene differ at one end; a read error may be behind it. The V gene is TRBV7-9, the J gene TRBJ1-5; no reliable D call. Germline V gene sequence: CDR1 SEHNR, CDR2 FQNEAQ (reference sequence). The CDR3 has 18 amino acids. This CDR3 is CSSSQPLGVGKDSGPQHF. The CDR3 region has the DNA TGTTCCAGCAGCCAACCACTGGGCGTTGGGAAGGACTCGGGGCCCCAGCATTTT.

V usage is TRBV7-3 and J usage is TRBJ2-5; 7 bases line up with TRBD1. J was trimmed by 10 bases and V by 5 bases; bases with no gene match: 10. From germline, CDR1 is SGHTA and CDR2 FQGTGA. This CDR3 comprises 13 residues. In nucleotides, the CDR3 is TGTGCCAGCAGCCCGGGACAGCTAAAGGTCCAGTACTTC. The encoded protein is CASSPGQLKVQYF.

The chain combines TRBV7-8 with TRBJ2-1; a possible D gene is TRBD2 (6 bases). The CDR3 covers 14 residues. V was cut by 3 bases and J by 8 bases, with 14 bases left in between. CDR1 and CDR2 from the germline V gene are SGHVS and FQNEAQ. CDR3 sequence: CASSFRDSQDEQFF. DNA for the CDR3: TGTGCCAGCAGCTTCCGGGACTCCCAGGATGAGCAGTTCTTC. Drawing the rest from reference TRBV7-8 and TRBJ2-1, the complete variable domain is GAGVSQSPRYKVAKRGQDVALRCDPISGHVSLFWYQQALGQGPEFLTYFQNEAQLDKSGLPSDRFFAERPEGSVSTLKIQRTQQEDSAVYLCASSFRDSQDEQFFGPGTRLTVL.

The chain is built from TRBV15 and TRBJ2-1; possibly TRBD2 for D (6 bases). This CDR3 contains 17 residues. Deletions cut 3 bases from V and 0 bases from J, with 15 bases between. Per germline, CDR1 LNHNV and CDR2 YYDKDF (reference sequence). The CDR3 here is CATSSLHRGSSYNEQFF. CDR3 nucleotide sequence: TGTGCCACCAGCAGTCTTCATCGGGGGAGCTCCTACAATGAGCAGTTCTTC.

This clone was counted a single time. The CDR3 reads CSVVTGTYEQYF. The CDR3 DNA sequence: TGCAGCGTGGTGACAGGGACCTACGAGCAGTACTTC. V gene TRBV29-1 combines with J gene TRBJ2-7; TRBD1 agrees at 7 bases. CDR1 is SQVTM, CDR2 ANQGSEA, per germline. V dropped 6 bases and J dropped 2; count of bases not matched to a gene: 4. The CDR3 runs 12 residues.

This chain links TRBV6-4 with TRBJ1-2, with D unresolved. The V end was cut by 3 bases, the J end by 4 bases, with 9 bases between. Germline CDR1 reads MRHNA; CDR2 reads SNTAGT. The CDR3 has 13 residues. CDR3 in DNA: TGTGCCAGCAGTGAGGAACTAGGCTATGGCTACACCTTC. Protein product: CASSEELGYGYTF.

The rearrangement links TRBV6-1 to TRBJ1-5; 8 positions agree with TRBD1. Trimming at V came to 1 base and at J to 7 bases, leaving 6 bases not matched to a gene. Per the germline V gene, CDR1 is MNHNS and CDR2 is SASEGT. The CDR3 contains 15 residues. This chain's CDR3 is CASSEVGQGGQPQHF. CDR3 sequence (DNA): TGTGCCAGCAGTGAAGTCGGACAGGGCGGACAGCCCCAGCATTTT.

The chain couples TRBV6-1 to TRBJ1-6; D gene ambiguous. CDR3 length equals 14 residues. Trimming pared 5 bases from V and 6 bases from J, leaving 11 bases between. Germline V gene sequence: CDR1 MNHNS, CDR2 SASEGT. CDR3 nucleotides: TGTGCCAGCAGTAGCATGAGTCTTAATTCACCCCTCCACTTT. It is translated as CASSSMSLNSPLHF.

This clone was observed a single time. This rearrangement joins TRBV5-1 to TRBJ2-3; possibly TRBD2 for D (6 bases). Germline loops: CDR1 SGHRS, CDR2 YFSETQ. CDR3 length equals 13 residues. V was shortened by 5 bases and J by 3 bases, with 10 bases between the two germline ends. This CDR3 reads CASRGAGTDTQYF. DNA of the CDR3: TGCGCCAGCAGGGGCGCGGGGACAGATACGCAGTATTTT.